This passage covers 16 T cell receptor beta chains from one sample sequenced in a study of radiation and T cells in renal cell carcinoma. Repertoires were generated with immunoSEQ multiplex PCR, while TCRdb's copy carries only in-frame clones and drops some. The repertoire consists of 85,000 to 100,000 clones, with less than 90% occurring once and the leading ten covering 7.5% to 8.5%. Time point in this sample: baseline pretreatment blood. Stated treatment: 15 Gy SBRT to primary tumor, nephrectomy 4 weeks later. The sequencing used blood, collected from a patient whose treatment included radiotherapy and nephrectomy. These receptors were collected from a man between 50 and 59 years old with renal cell carcinoma.

The rearrangement uses TRBV9 and TRBJ2-3; no clear D gene. The V gene lost 0 bases and the J gene lost 0 bases, with 8 bases spanning the gap. This CDR3 region has 15 residues. Looked up from germline, CDR1 is SGDLS and CDR2 is YYNGEE. CDR3 amino acids: CASSVGPTSTDTQYF. The CDR3, as DNA: TGTGCCAGCAGCGTAGGCCCCACTAGCACAGATACGCAGTATTTT. The full variable domain, rest sourced from reference TRBV9 and TRBJ2-3, is DSGVTQTPKHLITATGQRVTLRCSPRSGDLSVYWYQQSLDQGLQFLIQYYNGEERAKGNILERFSAQQFPDLHSELNLSSLELGDSALYFCASSVGPTSTDTQYFGPGTRLTVL.

The V and J genes are TRBV28 and TRBJ2-7, with 7 bases identical to TRBD2. The CDR3 is 12 amino acids. Looked up from germline, CDR1 is MDHEN and CDR2 is SYDVKM. Trimming cost V 10 bases and J 3 bases; bases outside gene matches: 6. The CDR3 loop is CATRRGYYEQYF. CDR3 DNA sequence: TGTGCCACCAGGCGGGGGTACTACGAGCAGTACTTC.

This clone was seen ten or more times. Other DNA sequences in the sample encode the same CDR3. The chain joins TRBV27 to TRBJ1-1, with 7 bases identical to TRBD1. This CDR3 contains 12 residues. CDR1 and CDR2 from the germline V gene are MNHEY and SMNVEV (reference sequence). V lost 6 bases and J lost 4; bases outside the gene matches: 2. CDR3 DNA: TGTGCCAGCAGCTCAGGGGGCACTGAAGCTTTCTTT. It yields the protein CASSSGGTEAFF.

This chain joins TRBV5-1 and TRBJ2-7; TRBD1 matches 9 bases. The CDR3 is 14 amino acids. The germline CDR1 and CDR2 sequences are SGHRS and YFSETQ. V was pared by 4 bases and J by 2 bases, with 4 bases of the junction left unmatched. The CDR3 spells CASSPGDRAYEQYF. The CDR3 bases are TGCGCCAGCAGCCCGGGGGACAGGGCCTACGAGCAGTACTTC.

In DNA, the CDR3 is TGTGCCAGTAGCCAGGGAGAGGCAGCGGCCTATGGCTACACCTTC. This encodes CASSQGEAAAYGYTF. This sequence joins TRBV19 and TRBJ1-2, with D possibly being TRBD1 (5 bases). Trimming stripped 6 bases from V and 4 bases from J, with 18 bases between. This CDR3 comprises 15 residues. Germline V lookup: CDR1 LNHDA, CDR2 SQIVND (reference sequence).

The V gene is TRBV5-6, the J gene TRBJ1-3; no firm D call. Per the germline V gene, CDR1 is SGHDT and CDR2 is YYEEEE. V lost 2 bases and J lost 4, with 4 bases in between. The CDR3 is 12 residues long. The CDR3 DNA reads as TGTGCCAGCAGCTTAGCAGGAAACACCATATATTTT. This gives the protein CASSLAGNTIYF.

This clone was picked up one time. This sequence joins TRBV5-4 and TRBJ2-7, with a possible D match to TRBD1 (7 bases). CDR3 length equals 14 residues. Per the germline V gene, CDR1 is SGHNT and CDR2 is YYREEE (reference sequence). V was shortened by 4 bases and J by 5 bases, with 16 bases between the two germline ends. DNA for the CDR3: TGTGCCAGCAGCCCCGGACAGGACTACCACGAGCAGTACTTC. Protein sequence: CASSPGQDYHEQYF.

V usage is TRBV4-2 and J usage is TRBJ2-7, with TRBD2 as a possible D gene (7 bases). Trimming removed 3 bases from V and 4 bases from J, with 16 bases in between. The CDR3 has 15 amino acids. Germline V gene lookup returns CDR1 LGHNA and CDR2 YNFKEQ. The CDR3 reads CASSQGGGSGYEQYF. The CDR3, as DNA: TGTGCCAGCAGCCAGGGGGGGGGCAGCGGGTACGAGCAGTACTTC.

This clone was found many times. The rearrangement joins TRBV7-2 to TRBJ1-1; the match to TRBD1 covers 8 bases. J was trimmed by 1 base and V by 7 bases; bases with no gene match: 8. The V gene's germline CDR1 is SGHTA and CDR2 FQGNSA. The CDR3 contains 15 residues. Here the CDR3 DNA reads TGTGCCAGCACCACTAATGGACAGGGGAACACTGAAGCTTTCTTT. Translated, it gives CASTTNGQGNTEAFF.

The gene calls are TRBV5-1 and TRBJ2-3, with D unresolved. Germline CDR1 SGHRS, CDR2 YFSETQ. This CDR3 is built from 14 residues. Trimming took 4 bases from V and 4 from J, leaving 13 bases between them. CDR3: CASSVGNGADTQYF. The CDR3 region has the DNA TGCGCCAGCAGCGTGGGCAATGGAGCAGATACGCAGTATTTT.

The chain recombines TRBV9 with TRBJ1-4, with D possibly being TRBD1 (5 bases). CDR1 is SGDLS, CDR2 YYNGEE, per germline. CDR3 length equals 13 residues. V dropped 0 bases and J dropped 10 bases, with 10 bases sitting between them. The CDR3 spells CASSVVRDGKLFF. For the CDR3, the DNA is TGTGCCAGCAGCGTAGTAAGGGACGGAAAACTGTTTTTT.

This sequence joins TRBV11-3 and TRBJ2-5; tentatively, D is TRBD1 (6 bases). The CDR3 length is 17 residues. Germline V gene data show CDR1 as SGHNT and CDR2 as YENEEA. Between the trimmed V and J ends, which lost 3 bases and 8 bases, there was a span of 25 bases. The CDR3 DNA reads TGTGCCAGCAGCTTCCCAGGACGGGACACTCTAAGAGAAACCCAGTACTTC. It specifies CASSFPGRDTLRETQYF.

The chain uses TRBV7-9 and TRBJ2-2; no clear D gene. In germline, CDR1 is SEHNR, CDR2 FQNEAQ (reference sequence). Trimming removed 4 bases at V and 4 bases at J, with 13 bases between. The CDR3 is 15 residues long. CDR3 nucleotides: TGTGCCAGCAGCTCCTCGACTGTGCTCACCGGGGAGCTGTTTTTT. Protein: CASSSSTVLTGELFF. The full variable domain, completed using reference TRBV7-9 and TRBJ2-2, is DTGVSQNPRHKITKRGQNVTFRCDPISEHNRLYWYRQTLGQGPEFLTYFQNEAQLEKSRLLSDRFSAERPKGSFSTLEIQRTEQGDSAMYLCASSSSTVLTGELFFGEGSRLTVL.

The gene calls are TRBV4-1 and TRBJ2-7; 9 nucleotides align to TRBD1. CDR1 and CDR2 from the germline V gene are MGHRA and YSYEKL. CDR3 size: 15 residues. V shed 1 base, J shed 3 bases, and the junction held 4 bases outside the gene matches. The CDR3 DNA follows: TGCGCCAGCAGCCAAGTGTGGGGACAGGGCTACGAGCAGTACTTC. Translated, it gives CASSQVWGQGYEQYF.

The V gene is TRBV25-1, the J gene TRBJ2-5; the D is unclear. Trimming cost V 2 bases and J 3 bases, with 7 bases left between them. In germline, CDR1 is MGHDK, CDR2 SYGVNS. The CDR3 runs to 13 residues. The CDR3 DNA reads TGTGCCAGCAGTGAACCCCGGGAAGAGACCCAGTACTTC. It specifies CASSEPREETQYF.

The chain carries TRBV6-1 and TRBJ1-2, with 8 bases lining up with TRBD1. The CDR3 has 13 residues. The V gene end was trimmed by 3 bases and the J gene end by 4 bases; junction bases not matched to a gene: 1. The germline V gene encodes CDR1 MNHNS and CDR2 SASEGT. The CDR3 spells CASSEDRAYGYTF. The CDR3 bases are TGTGCCAGCAGTGAGGACAGGGCCTATGGCTACACCTTC.